This TCR beta chain was captured in a study of blood T cell repertoires in COVID-19. Study-level information: PBMCs, B-cell-depleted T cells, or T cells were the source of the cDNA or gDNA that made up the material.

Those enrolled in Seattle joined during active infection and were followed longitudinally afterward. The assay was immunoSEQ multiplex PCR, and TCRdb's table has in-frame clones only and misses some. The sample lists a few hundred thousand clones, roughly 90% occurring once. Sequences were obtained from peripheral blood. This TCR was sampled from a woman in her twenties or thirties with COVID-19, enrolled during active disease.

In nucleotides, the CDR3 is TGTGCCAGCAGTTTAGCGCGGAATGAGCAGTTCTTC. This gives the protein CASSLARNEQFF. The chain links TRBV12-3 or TRBV12-4 to TRBJ2-1; D is unresolved. Trimming pared 0 bases from V and 7 bases from J, leaving 4 bases between. The CDR3 extends over 12 amino acids.